This T cell receptor (beta chain) appears in the sequencing data of a study of beta chain features in type 1 diabetes. Across the study: Age, gender, cell numbers and subset yield matched between patients and controls.

This clone has just a few counts. Every single donor gave one heparinised blood draw, and these averaged approximately 110 mL. A sort by CD45RO/CCR7/CD25/CD127/CD95/CD27 yielded CD4+ naive, central memory, regulatory and stem cell-like memory cells. Expressed TCRB transcripts were sequenced because the entire RNA isolate underwent reverse transcription. The method was immunoSEQ multiplex PCR; TCRdb's version includes in-frame clones alone and lacks a portion of them. The table has some 360,000 clones, 15% to 20% seen once. The CDR3 runs 11 residues. V was trimmed by 1 base and J by 3 bases, leaving 4 bases between them. Germline CDR1 reads DFQATT; CDR2 reads SNEGSKA (reference sequence).

This chain uses TRBV20-1 with TRBJ2-7; D ambiguous. What was sequenced was naive CD4+ T cells from blood. This clonotype was obtained from a woman under 30 in good health. The CDR3 sequence is CSARAGYEQYF. In nucleotides, the CDR3 is TGCAGTGCTAGAGCGGGCTACGAGCAGTACTTC.